This T cell receptor (beta chain) was sequenced for a study of Graves' ophthalmopathy and Graves' hyperthyroidism. Study observations and caveats: Most expanded clonotypes from thyroid (those above 0.001 frequency) were also found in blood.

From germline, CDR1 is SGHDN and CDR2 FVKESK. The V segment lost 3 bases and the J segment 2 bases; nucleotides outside the gene matches: 4. The CDR3 is 16 residues long. CDR3 regions of TCR beta were amplified from RNA transcripts. An opening RT-PCR round employed HTBI primers and preceded a second-round multiplex PCR. TCRdb redid the calling of the multiplex PCR reads with MiXCR, one entry per CDR3 protein. The sample records more than 1,000,000 distinct CDR3 sequences, 35% to 40% being singletons. Worth noting for this clonotype: Its specificity is not known. Possible read error: a much larger clone is one base away.

Hyperthyroidism patients were newly diagnosed, ill under 2 months, and aged 18 to 65 years. Patients with other autoimmune diseases, uncontrolled infections, pregnancy or lactation were excluded. This sequence originates from an adult man with Graves' hyperthyroidism. V usage is TRBV14 and J usage is TRBJ2-2, with TRBD1 matching 9 bases. The sample consisted of peripheral blood or thyroid tissue (not recorded which). The CDR3 loop reads CASSHGDRVNTGELFF. The CDR3 bases are TGTGCCAGCAGCCACGGGGACAGGGTAAACACCGGGGAGCTGTTTTTT. The whole variable domain, filled in from reference TRBV14 and TRBJ2-2, reads EAGVTQFPSHSVIEKGQTVTLRCDPISGHDNLYWYRRVMGKEIKFLLHFVKESKQDESGMPNNRFLAERTGGTYSTLKVQPAELEDSGVYFCASSHGDRVNTGELFFGEGSRLTVL.